A selection of T cell receptor beta chains follows, all from one sample in a study of monozygotic twins with inflammatory bowel disease. TCRdb reprocessed the 5' RACE reads, keeping one entry per CDR3 protein, no DNA. This repertoire includes about 93,000 distinct CDR3 sequences. Sequencing was carried out using blood. Receptors originate from a human donor with ulcerative colitis or Crohn's disease, or a healthy co-twin of an affected twin (not recorded which). Both conserved end residues are part of each CDR3.

>TRBJ1-1|TRBV12-3/TRBV12-4
CASSLDTGGANTEAFF
>TRBJ2-1|TRBV20-1
CSARGGENSYNEQFF
>TRBJ1-2|TRBV5-1
CASSAGQFGKYGYTF
>TRBJ2-2|TRBV2
CASSEARTRTGELFF
>TRBJ1-1|TRBV18
CASSPNNRQLGTEAFF
>TRBJ1-2|TRBV5-1
CASSQKTGGIDGYTF
>TRBJ2-1|TRBV5-1
CASSPSWRTSYDEQFF
>TRBJ2-5|TRBV19
CASSTKAGETQYF
>TRBJ2-7|TRBV20-1
CSARTSGGLYEQYF
>TRBJ2-7|TRBV5-1
CASSLGQRGPLDEQYF
>TRBJ1-1|TRBV20-1
CSARDSPSSGMNTEAFF
>TRBJ1-1|TRBV6-5
CASSYSGRGDTEAFF
>TRBJ1-4|TRBV3-1
CASSQDANPDRVSNEKLFF
>TRBJ1-6|TRBV7-9
CASSLGAGSPPLHF
>TRBJ1-1|TRBV20-1
CSAREGRVLEAFF
>TRBJ1-4|TRBV6-1
CASRMSSNWGEKLFF
>TRBJ2-3|TRBV18
CASSHGDYPITDTQYF
>TRBJ1-2|TRBV25-1
CASSDPLGDKQDYTF
>TRBJ2-1|TRBV5-6
CASSFSGTDNEQFF
>TRBJ2-3|TRBV7-2
CASSLGLYTDTQYF
>TRBJ1-2|TRBV7-9
CASGDRTNYGYTF
>TRBJ2-6|TRBV2
CASSKQGTGANVLTF
>TRBJ1-1|TRBV12-3/TRBV12-4
CASSRGQGAGAFF
>TRBJ1-2|TRBV24-1
CATSEAGSGANYGYTF